This T cell receptor (beta chain) comes out of a study of shared clonotypes between healthy human individuals. Clones were read by immunoSEQ multiplex PCR, and TCRdb kept only the in-frame ones, dropping some. The top ten hold approximately 1.6% of the sample, which has around 750,000 clones, approximately 79% seen once. This clone came up a few times. V gave up 0 bases and J gave up 3 bases, with 4 bases separating them. The germline CDR1 and CDR2 sequences are SGHRS and YFSETQ. There are 13 residues in the CDR3. The sequence was collected from a woman younger than 45 in good health. The specimen was memory CD4+ T cells sorted from blood. As to subset: CD45RA-negative fraction. The chain combines TRBV5-1 with TRBJ2-1; D is undetermined. This CDR3 reads CASSLGNYNEQFF. DNA of the CDR3: TGCGCCAGCAGCTTGGGAAACTACAATGAGCAGTTCTTC.